This T cell receptor (beta chain) was documented in a study of T cell repertoires in cytomegalovirus infection. Study at large: CMV infection plus the matching HLA type was flagged by public TCR beta signatures. Study observations and caveats: Cumulative public TCR beta family frequency identified CMV carriers with the relevant HLA. Dominating the ex vivo response were TCR beta clonotypes that were CMV-specific and HLA-C-restricted.

This clonotype appeared a few times. Its antigen is currently unknown. Each CDR3 protein gets one entry after TCRdb re-called the reads with MiXCR. This table holds around 550,000 distinct CDR3 sequences, approximately 26% found once. The CDR3 length is 15 residues. Trimming took 8 bases from V and 1 from J, leaving 15 bases between them. Germline V lookup: CDR1 LNHDA, CDR2 SQIVND (reference sequence). V and J are TRBV19 and TRBJ1-5; D may be TRBD1 (6 bases). Sequenced: PBMCs. This sequence originates from a human donor in good health (CMV status not recorded). Some clones in this sample may be carry-over from other donors' samples. The CDR3 bases are TGTGCCAGTGGGGGCCGCGGGCTGAGCAATCAGCCCCAGCATTTT. The encoded protein is CASGGRGLSNQPQHF.